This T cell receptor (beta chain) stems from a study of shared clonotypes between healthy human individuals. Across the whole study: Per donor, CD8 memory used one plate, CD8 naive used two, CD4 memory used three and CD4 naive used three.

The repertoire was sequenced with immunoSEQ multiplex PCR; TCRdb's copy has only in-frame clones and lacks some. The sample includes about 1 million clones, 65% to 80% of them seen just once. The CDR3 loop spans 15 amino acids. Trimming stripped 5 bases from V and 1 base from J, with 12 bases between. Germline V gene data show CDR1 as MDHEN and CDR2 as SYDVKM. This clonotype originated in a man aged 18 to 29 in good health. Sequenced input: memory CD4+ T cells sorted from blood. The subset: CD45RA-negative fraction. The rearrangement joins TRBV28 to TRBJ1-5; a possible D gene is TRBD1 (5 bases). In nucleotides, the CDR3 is TGTGCCAGCAGTCCGACCCGGGGCAGCAATCAGCCCCAGCATTTT. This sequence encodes CASSPTRGSNQPQHF.